This TCR beta chain was observed in a study of cytomegalovirus exposure and HLA in healthy donors. Across the study: Of around 400 genotyped donors, 81% grouped in the Caucasian-associated ancestry cluster. Findings and limits, study-wide: Evidence from a later analysis indicated that most CMV-associated TCR beta chains looked HLA-restricted. TCR beta sequences reportedly predicted the HLA-A and HLA-B alleles of most subjects accurately.

About this clone itself: The antigen is undetermined.

Primers included in the PCR were 60 Vbeta and 13 Jbeta primers. Original analysis: Roughly 11 million shared chains were among the approximately 87 million unique TCR beta chains that a later analysis counted. Clones were sequenced by immunoSEQ multiplex PCR, and TCRdb holds only the in-frame ones, with some missing. D and trimming were read from the DNA, whereas the V and J calls and clone size are those reported in that table. Seen here are around 150,000 clones, about 77% observed once, and the top ten hold roughly 7.4%. V lost 4 bases, J lost 1 base, and 4 bases stayed unmatched. CDR1 is SGHRS and CDR2 is YFSETQ in the germline V gene. The CDR3 extends over 14 amino acids.

The specimen was PBMCs. The receptor's source is a male donor in good health and CMV-seropositive. The chain carries TRBV5-1 and TRBJ1-2, with 7 bases identical to TRBD1. This CDR3 reads CASSRDRVNYGYTF. The CDR3 nucleotides are TGCGCCAGCAGCCGAGACAGGGTTAACTATGGCTACACCTTC.